The sequence of this T cell receptor beta chain was determined in a study of blood T cell repertoires in COVID-19. Study summary: Sites across the United States, Italy and Spain contributed samples from acute and convalescent COVID-19. PBMCs, B-cell-depleted T cells, or T cells provided the cDNA or gDNA that made up the material.

As handled by the study authors: It was from reference gene primer amplification that nucleated cell counts were estimated. Assay: immunoSEQ multiplex PCR; the TCRdb copy retains only in-frame clones and omits some. V and J calls and clone size follow that table, whereas D and trimming were derived from the DNA. The sample includes under 250,000 clones, about 80% of them seen just once. V was pared by 2 bases and J by 5 bases, with 4 bases of the junction left unmatched. The CDR3 loop spans 14 amino acids. The germline gives CDR1 MGHRA, CDR2 YSYEKL. The chain joins TRBV4-1 to TRBJ1-1; 8 nucleotides align to TRBD1. The clonotype was recovered from a man aged 50-59 years with active or convalescent COVID-19. The sequenced sample was peripheral blood. CDR3 loop: CASSQSWTGTEAFF. The CDR3 bases are TGCGCCAGCAGCCAATCCTGGACAGGGACTGAAGCTTTCTTT.